This TCR beta chain is drawn from a study of CD8 T cells in Susac syndrome. CDR3 length: 15 residues. Germline V gene sequence: CDR1 KGHDR, CDR2 SFDVKD. V lost 5 bases and J lost 6, with 16 bases in between. Reverse transcription used about 0.5 to 1 ug RNA and random hexamers. The TCR beta CDR3 was amplified by immunoSEQ multiplex PCR across 54 Vbeta, 13 Jbeta. TCRdb re-analysed the immunoSEQ multiplex PCR reads in MiXCR, keeping a single row per CDR3 protein. The sample yields roughly 190,000 distinct CDR3 sequences, approximately 93% seen once. Healthy donors formed controls matched for age and sex. This receptor was obtained from a human donor in good health. The chain recombines TRBV24-1 with TRBJ2-1; D ambiguous. Sequencing used CD4+ T cells from PBMCs. CDR3 sequence: CATSANPRKGNEQFF. The CDR3 nucleotides are TGTGCCACCAGTGCCAACCCCAGAAAAGGCAATGAGCAGTTCTTC.